The 25 T cell receptor beta chains listed next were all sequenced from one sample in a study of T cells expressing NK-cell markers. Each CDR3 protein gets one entry in TCRdb, which reprocessed the 5' RACE reads and gives no DNA. This sample's table has 400,000 to 500,000 distinct CDR3 sequences. Sequencing was carried out using blood T cells: a sorted CD56 or NKG2C T cell subset, CD4+ or CD8+ T cells, or bulk PBMC T cells (not recorded which). The receptor set was obtained from a woman aged 18 to 75 in good health.

The rearrangement joins TRBV20-1 to TRBJ2-3. Looked up from germline, CDR1 is DFQATT and CDR2 is SNEGSKA (reference sequence). This CDR3 spans 11 amino acids. CDR3 amino acids: CSATATDTQYF.

V gene TRBV12-3 or TRBV12-4 combines with J gene TRBJ2-5; the TCRdb D gene call, TRBD1, has no DNA to confirm it. The CDR3 runs 13 residues. Here the CDR3 reads CASKHGVEETQYF.

The chain joins TRBV20-1 to TRBJ2-3; no DNA is available, so the TRBD1 call from TCRdb remains unchecked. CDR1 and CDR2 from the germline V gene are DFQATT and SNEGSKA (reference sequence). CDR3 length: 14 amino acids. This chain's CDR3 is CSAMDPRRMGTQYF.

The J gene is TRBJ2-5, the V gene TRBV5-5. The CDR3 length is 14 residues. Germline lookup yields CDR1 SGHKS and CDR2 YYEKEE (reference sequence). CDR3 region: CASSLGRRQETQYF.

The CDR3 sequence is CSVEVRGTYTDTQYF. The genes are TRBV29-1 and TRBJ2-3; without DNA, the TCRdb call of TRBD2 cannot be checked. Germline loops: CDR1 SQVTM, CDR2 ANQGSEA. There are 15 residues in the CDR3.

The chain combines TRBV14 with TRBJ2-3; the TCRdb call, TRBD2, lacks DNA for checking. Germline V gene data show CDR1 as SGHDN and CDR2 as FVKESK. The CDR3 spans 17 residues. CDR3 protein: CASSQETASGMWDTQYF.

The rearrangement uses TRBV15 and TRBJ2-7. The germline V gene has CDR1 LNHNV and CDR2 YYDKDF (reference sequence). The CDR3 covers 13 residues. The CDR3 sequence: CATSRPGSYEQYF. The complete variable domain, with remaining parts taken from reference TRBV15 and TRBJ2-7, reads DAMVIQNPRYQVTQFGKPVTLSCSQTLNHNVMYWYQQKSSQAPKLLFHYYDKDFNNEADTPDNFQSRRPNTSFCFLDIRSPGLGDTAMYLCATSRPGSYEQYFGPGTRLTVT.

The chain recombines TRBV28 with TRBJ2-3; TCRdb calls TRBD1, which cannot be checked without DNA. This CDR3 has 16 amino acids. Germline V lookup: CDR1 MDHEN, CDR2 SYDVKM. The CDR3: CASSIPGWTSTDTQYF.

The chain recombines TRBV7-2 with TRBJ2-7; the TRBD2 assignment by TCRdb is unverifiable without DNA. The germline gives CDR1 SGHTA, CDR2 FQGNSA. This CDR3 has 14 residues. The CDR3 is CASSLARTSPEQYF.

The chain is built from TRBV28 and TRBJ2-5; TCRdb returns TRBD2, unconfirmable since there is no DNA. This CDR3 contains 16 residues. Germline assignment: CDR1 MDHEN and CDR2 SYDVKM. CDR3 sequence: CASRPDQTSYRETQYF.

The rearrangement uses TRBV20-1 and TRBJ2-1; there is no DNA to check the TCRdb D call of TRBD1. From germline, CDR1 is DFQATT and CDR2 SNEGSKA (reference sequence). The CDR3 loop spans 14 amino acids. CDR3 in amino acids: CSAREGAAENEQFF.

V and J are TRBV7-9 and TRBJ1-1; TCRdb indicates TRBD1, and absent DNA this call remains unverified. CDR3 length: 15 residues. The germline V gene encodes CDR1 SEHNR and CDR2 FQNEAQ (reference sequence). This CDR3 reads CASSFGGSMNTEAFF. Complete variable domain (other parts from reference TRBV7-9 and TRBJ1-1): DTGVSQNPRHKITKRGQNVTFRCDPISEHNRLYWYRQTLGQGPEFLTYFQNEAQLEKSRLLSDRFSAERPKGSFSTLEIQRTEQGDSAMYLCASSFGGSMNTEAFFGQGTRLTVV.

The rearrangement links TRBV7-9 to TRBJ1-1; the TCRdb call, TRBD1, lacks DNA for checking. The length of the CDR3 is 12 residues. Germline lookup yields CDR1 SEHNR and CDR2 FQNEAQ (reference sequence). The chain's CDR3 is CASRGTNTEAFF.

The gene calls are TRBV11-2 and TRBJ2-3. The CDR3 loop spans 13 amino acids. Germline assignment: CDR1 SGHAT and CDR2 FQNNGV. The CDR3 sequence is CASSLGAADTQYF.

V usage is TRBV20-1 and J usage is TRBJ2-1; TCRdb proposes TRBD2, but this gene call is untestable without DNA. Germline-derived CDR1 and CDR2 are DFQATT and SNEGSKA (reference sequence). This CDR3 spans 16 amino acids. This CDR3 reads CSAKSGLAGVYNEQFF.

The V and J genes are TRBV27 and TRBJ2-4; TCRdb names TRBD1, which stays unverified in the absence of DNA. The CDR3 sequence is 16 residues long. Germline V gene sequence: CDR1 MNHEY, CDR2 SMNVEV (reference sequence). The CDR3 sequence is CASRMGTVGGPNIQYF.

The chain employs TRBV7-2 and TRBJ2-1; the TCRdb call, TRBD1, lacks DNA for checking. Per germline, CDR1 SGHTA and CDR2 FQGNSA. This CDR3 has 15 residues. CDR3 protein: CASSFSGGADYEQFF.

The CDR3 is CSALQGGVSNEQFF. This chain joins TRBV20-1 and TRBJ2-1; TCRdb reports TRBD2, a call that lacks DNA to check it against. Germline loops: CDR1 DFQATT, CDR2 SNEGSKA (reference sequence). There are 14 residues in the CDR3.

The chain employs TRBV20-1 and TRBJ1-3. Germline CDR1 DFQATT, CDR2 SNEGSKA (reference sequence). The CDR3 is 15 residues long. This CDR3 reads CSARVRRPSGNTIYF.

This chain connects TRBV10-3 to TRBJ2-5; the TRBD1 assignment by TCRdb is unverifiable without DNA. This CDR3 is 13 amino acids long. Germline V gene lookup returns CDR1 ENHRY and CDR2 SYGVKD. This chain's CDR3 is CAIRRQGQETQYF.

This rearrangement joins TRBV11-2 to TRBJ2-5; TCRdb picks TRBD2, but there is no DNA to check that call. Germline V CDR1 and CDR2: SGHAT, FQNNGV. The CDR3 has 12 amino acids. Here the CDR3 reads CASSHEDWPQYF.

V gene TRBV20-1 combines with J gene TRBJ2-1. Germline V gives CDR1 DFQATT, CDR2 SNEGSKA (reference sequence). The CDR3 is 16 amino acids. This CDR3 reads CSARDLRGSSYNEQFF.

The V and J genes are TRBV9 and TRBJ2-3. The CDR3 consists of 13 residues. Germline V gene sequence: CDR1 SGDLS, CDR2 YYNGEE. This chain's CDR3 is CASSVGWGDTQYF.

The chain recombines TRBV29-1 with TRBJ1-4; TCRdb lists TRBD1, though no DNA is available to test this call. CDR3 length equals 14 residues. The germline V gene has CDR1 SQVTM and CDR2 ANQGSEA. The CDR3 here is CSVKGATTNEKLFF.

The chain couples TRBV7-2 to TRBJ2-2; TCRdb gives TRBD1 as the D gene, but with no DNA this cannot be confirmed. The CDR3 contains 13 residues. The germline V gene encodes CDR1 SGHTA and CDR2 FQGNSA. CDR3 sequence reads: CAGGGANTGELFF.